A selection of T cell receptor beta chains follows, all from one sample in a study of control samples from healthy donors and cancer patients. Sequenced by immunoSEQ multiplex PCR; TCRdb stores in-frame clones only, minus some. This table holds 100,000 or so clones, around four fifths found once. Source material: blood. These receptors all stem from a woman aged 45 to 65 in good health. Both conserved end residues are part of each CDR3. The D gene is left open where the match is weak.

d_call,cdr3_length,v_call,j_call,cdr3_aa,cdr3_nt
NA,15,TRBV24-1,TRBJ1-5,CATSGATSSNQPQHF,TGTGCCACCAGTGGTGCGACCTCTTCCAATCAGCCCCAGCATTTT
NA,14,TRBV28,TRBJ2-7,CASSPPVDLYEQYF,TGTGCCAGCAGTCCGCCGGTTGACCTCTACGAGCAGTACTTC
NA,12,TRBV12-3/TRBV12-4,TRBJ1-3,CASSLGGNTIYF,TGTGCCAGCAGTTTGGGAGGGAACACCATATATTTT
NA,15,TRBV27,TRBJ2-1,CASSLTSFGKNEQFF,TGTGCCAGCAGTTTGACCTCCTTCGGAAAAAATGAGCAGTTCTTC
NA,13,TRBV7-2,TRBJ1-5,CASSLWANQPQHF,TGTGCCAGCAGCTTATGGGCGAACCAGCCCCAGCATTTT
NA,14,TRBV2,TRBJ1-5,CASSHGRDNQPQHF,TGTGCCAGCAGTCACGGGAGGGACAATCAGCCCCAGCATTTT
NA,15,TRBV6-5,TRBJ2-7,CASSSTGFGSYEQYF,TGTGCCAGCAGTTCTACAGGGTTTGGTTCCTACGAGCAGTACTTC
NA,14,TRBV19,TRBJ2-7,CASSDSITSYEQYF,TGTGCCAGTAGTGACTCAATAACCTCCTACGAGCAGTACTTC
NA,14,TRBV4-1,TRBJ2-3,CASSRVQGTDTQYF,TGCGCCAGCAGCCGAGTTCAGGGCACAGATACGCAGTATTTT
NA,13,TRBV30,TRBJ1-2,CAWSVSGTGGYTF,TGTGCCTGGAGTGTGAGTGGAACTGGGGGCTACACCTTC
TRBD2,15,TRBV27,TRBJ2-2,CASRPRGANTGELFF,TGTGCCAGCAGACCTCGGGGGGCGAACACCGGGGAGCTGTTTTTT
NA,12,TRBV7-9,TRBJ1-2,CASSLERYGYTF,TGTGCCAGCAGCTTAGAGCGCTATGGCTACACCTTC
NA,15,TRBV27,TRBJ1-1,CASSLKPDGTSEAFF,TGTGCCAGCAGTTTAAAACCGGACGGCACTTCTGAAGCTTTCTTT
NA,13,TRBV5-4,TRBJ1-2,CASSSDVRYGYTF,TGTGCCAGCAGTTCTGACGTCCGCTATGGCTACACCTTC
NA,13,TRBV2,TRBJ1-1,CASIPDTNTEAFF,TGTGCCAGCATTCCGGACACGAACACTGAAGCTTTCTTT
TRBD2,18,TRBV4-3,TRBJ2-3,CASSQDLVRGSSTDTQYF,TGCGCCAGCAGCCAAGATTTGGTGCGCGGGAGTAGCACAGATACGCAGTATTTT